The source of this T cell receptor (beta chain) is a study of molecular identifiers for immune sequencing clone quantification. This clonotype came up many times. What it binds is unknown. General study results and limits: Among some 990,000 naive cells, as was reported, spiked Jurkat TCR RNA from one cell was detectable.

In TCRdb, the PCR reads were re-called with MiXCR into one record per CDR3 protein. The repertoire holds around 65,000 distinct CDR3 sequences, with about 17% as singletons. Germline CDR1 SQVTM, CDR2 ANQGSEA. J was trimmed by 7 bases and V by 5 bases; bases with no gene match: 6. The CDR3 is made up of 13 amino acids. The receptor comes from a human donor in good health. Some libraries in this study had Jurkat cell RNA spiked in. Sequenced: naive CD8+ T cells from blood, with Jurkat cell RNA spiked in. Indicated subset: FACS-sorted CD8+CD4-CCR7+CD45RA+ naive T cells. The chain combines TRBV29-1 with TRBJ2-1; TRBD2 aligns across 9 bases. CDR3 bases: TGCAGCGTTTGGGTAGCGGGAGTTAATGAGCAGTTCTTC. This translates into CSVWVAGVNEQFF.